Sequencing of this TCR beta chain was carried out in a study of T cells in Graves' hyperthyroidism and ophthalmopathy. Points from the study as a whole: Most thyroid-expanded clonotypes above 0.001 were also found in blood. Ophthalmopathy onset followed model prediction by a median approximately seven months.

Amplified TCR beta CDR3 regions came from RNA transcripts. The HTBI primer set served for first-round RT-PCR of the TCR CDR3. Each CDR3 protein gets one entry after TCRdb re-called the multiplex PCR reads with MiXCR. The repertoire consists of some 740,000 distinct CDR3 sequences, with less than 15% occurring once and the leading ten covering roughly 10%. Trimming pared 6 bases from V and 0 bases from J, leaving 11 bases between. Germline V gene data show CDR1 as SNHLY and CDR2 as FYNNEI. This CDR3 comprises 15 residues. This clonotype came up many times. The antigen remains unidentified. Patients aged 18 to 65 had newly diagnosed hyperthyroidism lasting under 2 months.

The J gene is TRBJ2-2, the V gene TRBV2, with D possibly matching TRBD1 (6 bases). The source material was blood. The clonotype was recovered from a woman aged 18-29 years with Graves' hyperthyroidism. The CDR3 loop reads CASRLQGTNTGELFF. In DNA form, the CDR3 reads TGTGCCAGCAGACTACAGGGAACGAACACCGGGGAGCTGTTTTTT.